A single sample is the source of the 4 T cell receptor beta chains below, sequenced in a study of cytomegalovirus exposure and HLA in healthy donors. The PCR was carried out with 60 Vbeta primers and 13 Jbeta primers. The repertoire was sequenced with immunoSEQ multiplex PCR; TCRdb's copy has only in-frame clones and lacks some. The table includes 160,000 or so clones, about three quarters detected once. Sample: PBMCs. The receptors here all came from a woman aged 35 to 49 in good health and CMV-seronegative.

This chain joins TRBV10-2 and TRBJ2-7, with TRBD2 matching 9 bases. The CDR3 runs 19 residues. Unmatched junction bases numbered 22, after V lost 5 bases and J lost 5 bases. Germline V CDR1 and CDR2: WSHSY, SAAADI. The CDR3 protein is CASSPSSPGVAGAQNEQYF. The CDR3 DNA reads as TGCGCCAGCAGTCCATCATCCCCGGGGGTAGCGGGGGCCCAGAACGAGCAGTACTTC.

This chain links TRBV7-3 with TRBJ2-2; D remains unclear. There are 13 residues in the CDR3. V lost 6 bases to trimming and J lost 7 bases, with 12 bases between them. The germline gives CDR1 SGHTA, CDR2 FQGTGA. As DNA, the CDR3 is TGTGCCAGCAGTAACACCGGCGGCGGGGAGCTGTTTTTT. Its translation is CASSNTGGGELFF.

This sequence joins TRBV7-9 and TRBJ2-4; D call uncertain. The CDR3 length is 14 residues. Germline CDR1 and CDR2: SEHNR and FQNEAQ (reference sequence). V was pared by 0 bases and J by 8 bases, with 11 bases between. CDR3 nucleotides: TGTGCCAGCAGCTTAGCCCCTCATACGGACATTCAGTACTTC. This sequence encodes CASSLAPHTDIQYF.

This clone was counted a few times. The gene calls are TRBV18 and TRBJ2-7; tentative D call: TRBD2 (7 bases). This CDR3 is 14 amino acids long. Trimming stripped 3 bases from V and 2 bases from J, with 11 bases between. Germline V gives CDR1 KGHSH, CDR2 LQKENI. The CDR3 loop is CASSPGGTPYEQYF. CDR3 nucleotides: TGTGCCAGCTCACCCGGGGGGACACCCTACGAGCAGTACTTC.